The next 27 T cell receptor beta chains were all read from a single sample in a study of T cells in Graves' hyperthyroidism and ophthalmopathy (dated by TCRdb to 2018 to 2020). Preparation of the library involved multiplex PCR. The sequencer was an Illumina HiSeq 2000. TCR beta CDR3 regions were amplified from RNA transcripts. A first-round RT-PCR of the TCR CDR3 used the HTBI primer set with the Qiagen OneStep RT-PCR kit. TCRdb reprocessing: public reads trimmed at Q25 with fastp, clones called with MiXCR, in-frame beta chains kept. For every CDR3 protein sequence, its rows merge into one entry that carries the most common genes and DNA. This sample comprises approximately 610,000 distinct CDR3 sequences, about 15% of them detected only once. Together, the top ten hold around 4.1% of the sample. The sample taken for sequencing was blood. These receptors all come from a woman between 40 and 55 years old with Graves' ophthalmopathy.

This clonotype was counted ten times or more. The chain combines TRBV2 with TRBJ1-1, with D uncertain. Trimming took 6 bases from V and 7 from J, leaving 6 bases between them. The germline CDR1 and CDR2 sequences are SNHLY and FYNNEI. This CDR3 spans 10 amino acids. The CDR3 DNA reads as TGTGCCAGCAGACAGATTGAAGCTTTCTTT. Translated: CASRQIEAFF. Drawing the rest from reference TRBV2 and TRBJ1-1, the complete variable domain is EPEVTQTPSHQVTQMGQEVILRCVPISNHLYFYWYRQILGQKVEFLVSFYNNEISEKSEIFDDQFSVERPDGSNFTLKIRSTKLEDSAMYFCASRQIEAFFGQGTRLTVV.

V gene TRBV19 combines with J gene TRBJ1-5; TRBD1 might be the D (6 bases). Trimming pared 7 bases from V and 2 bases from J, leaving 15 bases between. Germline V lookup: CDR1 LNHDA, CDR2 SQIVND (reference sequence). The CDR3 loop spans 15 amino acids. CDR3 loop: CASTHHRDGNQPQHF. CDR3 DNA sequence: TGTGCCAGTACCCATCACAGGGATGGCAATCAGCCCCAGCATTTT.

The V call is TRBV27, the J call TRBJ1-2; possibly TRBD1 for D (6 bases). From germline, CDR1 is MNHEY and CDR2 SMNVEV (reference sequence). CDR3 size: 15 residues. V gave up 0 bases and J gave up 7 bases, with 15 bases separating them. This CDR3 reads CASSLSGTSKGGYTF. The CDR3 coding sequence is TGTGCCAGCAGTTTATCCGGGACATCAAAGGGTGGCTACACCTTC.

The CDR3 spells CSVRLSTGSNQETQYF. Here the CDR3 DNA reads TGCAGCGTTCGTCTCTCGACAGGGAGCAACCAAGAGACCCAGTACTTC. This chain joins TRBV29-1 and TRBJ2-5, with 7 bases matching TRBD1. The CDR3 extends over 16 amino acids. Trimming took 5 bases from V and 0 from J; bases not matched to a gene: 12. Per germline, CDR1 SQVTM and CDR2 ANQGSEA.

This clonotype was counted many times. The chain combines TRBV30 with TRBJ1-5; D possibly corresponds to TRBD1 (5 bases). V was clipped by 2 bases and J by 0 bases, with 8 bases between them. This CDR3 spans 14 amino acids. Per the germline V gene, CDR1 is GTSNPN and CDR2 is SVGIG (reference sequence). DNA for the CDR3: TGTGCCTGGAGTCTAGGGACTAGCAATCAGCCCCAGCATTTT. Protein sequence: CAWSLGTSNQPQHF.

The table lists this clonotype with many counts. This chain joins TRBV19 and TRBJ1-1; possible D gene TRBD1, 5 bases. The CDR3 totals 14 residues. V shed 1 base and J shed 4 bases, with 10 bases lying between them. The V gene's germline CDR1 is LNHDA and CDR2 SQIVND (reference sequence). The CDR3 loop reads CASSIGWGSTEAFF. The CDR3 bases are TGTGCCAGTAGTATAGGATGGGGGAGCACTGAAGCTTTCTTT.

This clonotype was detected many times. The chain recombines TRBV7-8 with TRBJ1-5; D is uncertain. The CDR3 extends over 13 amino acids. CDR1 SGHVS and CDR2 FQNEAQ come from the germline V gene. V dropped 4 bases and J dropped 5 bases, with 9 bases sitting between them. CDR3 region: CASSWQDYQPQHF. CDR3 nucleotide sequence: TGTGCCAGCAGCTGGCAGGACTATCAGCCCCAGCATTTT.

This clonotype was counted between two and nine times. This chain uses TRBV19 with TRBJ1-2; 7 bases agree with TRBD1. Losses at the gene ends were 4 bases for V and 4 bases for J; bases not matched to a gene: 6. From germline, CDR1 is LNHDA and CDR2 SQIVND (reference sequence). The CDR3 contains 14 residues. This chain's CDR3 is CASSTTGSGYGYTF. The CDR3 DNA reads TGTGCCAGTAGTACGACAGGGTCAGGCTATGGCTACACCTTC.

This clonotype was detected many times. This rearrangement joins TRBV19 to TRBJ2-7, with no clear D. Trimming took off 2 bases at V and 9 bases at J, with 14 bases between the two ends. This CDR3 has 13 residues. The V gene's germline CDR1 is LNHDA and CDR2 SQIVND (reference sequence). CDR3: CASSISPGARQYF. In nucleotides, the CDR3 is TGTGCCAGTAGTATATCTCCAGGCGCTCGGCAGTACTTC. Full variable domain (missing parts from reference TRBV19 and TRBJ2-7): DGGITQSPKYLFRKEGQNVTLSCEQNLNHDAMYWYRQDPGQGLRLIYYSQIVNDFQKGDIAEGYSVSREKKESFPLTVTSAQKNPTAFYLCASSISPGARQYFGPGTRLTVT.

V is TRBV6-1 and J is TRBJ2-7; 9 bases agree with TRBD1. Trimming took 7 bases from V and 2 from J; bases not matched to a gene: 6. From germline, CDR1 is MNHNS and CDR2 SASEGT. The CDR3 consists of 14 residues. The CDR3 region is CASTPDRGAYEQYF. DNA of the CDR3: TGTGCCAGCACCCCGGACAGGGGCGCCTACGAGCAGTACTTC.

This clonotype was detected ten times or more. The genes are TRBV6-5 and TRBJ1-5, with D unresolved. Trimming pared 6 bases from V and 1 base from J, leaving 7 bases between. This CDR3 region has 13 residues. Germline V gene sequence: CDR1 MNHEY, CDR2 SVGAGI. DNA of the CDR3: TGTGCCAGCAGGGTGGGGAGCAATCAGCCCCAGCATTTT. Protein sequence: CASRVGSNQPQHF.

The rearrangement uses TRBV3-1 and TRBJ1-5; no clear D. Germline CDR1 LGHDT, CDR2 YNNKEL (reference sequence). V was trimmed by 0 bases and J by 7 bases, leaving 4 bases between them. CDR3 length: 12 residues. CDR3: CASSQDQQPQHF. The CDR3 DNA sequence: TGTGCCAGCAGCCAAGATCAGCAGCCCCAGCATTTT.

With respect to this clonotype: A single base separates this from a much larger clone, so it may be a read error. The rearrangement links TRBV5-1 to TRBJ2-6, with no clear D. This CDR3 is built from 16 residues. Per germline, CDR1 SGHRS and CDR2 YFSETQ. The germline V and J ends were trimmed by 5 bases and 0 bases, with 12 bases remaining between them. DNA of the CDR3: TGCGCCAGCAGGGACGTCACCTACTCTGGGGCCAACGTCCTGACTTTC. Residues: CASRDVTYSGANVLTF.

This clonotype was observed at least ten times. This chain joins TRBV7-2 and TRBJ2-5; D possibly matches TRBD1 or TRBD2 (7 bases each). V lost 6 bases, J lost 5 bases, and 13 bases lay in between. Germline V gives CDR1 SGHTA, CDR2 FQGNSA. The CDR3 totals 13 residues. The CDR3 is CASRPQGGETQYF. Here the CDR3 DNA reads TGTGCCAGCAGACCGCAGGGGGGGGAGACCCAGTACTTC.

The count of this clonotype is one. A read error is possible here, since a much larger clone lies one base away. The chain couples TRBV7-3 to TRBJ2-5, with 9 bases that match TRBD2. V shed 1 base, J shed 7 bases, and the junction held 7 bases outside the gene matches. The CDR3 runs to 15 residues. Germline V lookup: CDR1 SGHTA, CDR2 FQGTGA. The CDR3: CASSLMAGGMVTQYF. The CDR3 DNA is TGTGCCAGCAGCTTAATGGCGGGAGGGATGGTGACCCAGTACTTC.

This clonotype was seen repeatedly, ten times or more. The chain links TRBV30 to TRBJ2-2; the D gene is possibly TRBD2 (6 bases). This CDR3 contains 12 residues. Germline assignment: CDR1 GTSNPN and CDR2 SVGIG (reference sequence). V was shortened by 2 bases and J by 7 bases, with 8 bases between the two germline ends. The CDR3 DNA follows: TGTGCCTGGAGTTGGGGAGGCGGGGAGCTGTTTTTT. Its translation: CAWSWGGGELFF. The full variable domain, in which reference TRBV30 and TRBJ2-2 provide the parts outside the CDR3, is SQTIHQWPATLVQPVGSPLSLECTVEGTSNPNLYWYRQAAGRGLQLLFYSVGIGQISSEVPQNLSASRPQDRQFILSSKKLLLSDSGFYLCAWSWGGGELFFGEGSRLTVL.

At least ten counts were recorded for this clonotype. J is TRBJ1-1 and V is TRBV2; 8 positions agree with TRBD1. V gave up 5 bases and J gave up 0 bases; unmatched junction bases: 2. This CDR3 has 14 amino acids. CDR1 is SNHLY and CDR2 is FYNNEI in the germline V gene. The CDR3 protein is CASSSQGVNTEAFF. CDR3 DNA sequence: TGTGCCAGCAGTTCACAGGGGGTGAACACTGAAGCTTTCTTT. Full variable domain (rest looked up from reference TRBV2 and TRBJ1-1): EPEVTQTPSHQVTQMGQEVILRCVPISNHLYFYWYRQILGQKVEFLVSFYNNEISEKSEIFDDQFSVERPDGSNFTLKIRSTKLEDSAMYFCASSSQGVNTEAFFGQGTRLTVV.

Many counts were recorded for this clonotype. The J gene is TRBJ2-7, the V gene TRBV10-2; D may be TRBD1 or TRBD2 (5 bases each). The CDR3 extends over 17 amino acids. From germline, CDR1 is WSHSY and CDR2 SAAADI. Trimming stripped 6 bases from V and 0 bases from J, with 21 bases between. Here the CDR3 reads CASSRGSDIIFSYEQYF. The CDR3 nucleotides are TGCGCCAGCAGCCGGGGCAGCGATATCATTTTCTCCTACGAGCAGTACTTC.

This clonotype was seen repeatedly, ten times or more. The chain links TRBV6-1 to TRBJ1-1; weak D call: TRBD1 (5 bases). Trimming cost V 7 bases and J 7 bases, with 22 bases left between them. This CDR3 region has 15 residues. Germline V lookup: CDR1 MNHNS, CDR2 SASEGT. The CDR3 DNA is TGTGCCAGCACCTCAGGCAGGGACGGTAGTGGTGAAGCTTTCTTT. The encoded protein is CASTSGRDGSGEAFF.

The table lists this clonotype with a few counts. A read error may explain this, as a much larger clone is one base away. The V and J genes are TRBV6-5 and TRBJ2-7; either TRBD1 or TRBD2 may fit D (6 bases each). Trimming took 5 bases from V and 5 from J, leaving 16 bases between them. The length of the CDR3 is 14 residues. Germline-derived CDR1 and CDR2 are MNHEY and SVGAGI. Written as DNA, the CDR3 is TGTGCCAGCAGTCTGGAGGGCAGGGGCCACGAGCAGTACTTC. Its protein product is CASSLEGRGHEQYF.

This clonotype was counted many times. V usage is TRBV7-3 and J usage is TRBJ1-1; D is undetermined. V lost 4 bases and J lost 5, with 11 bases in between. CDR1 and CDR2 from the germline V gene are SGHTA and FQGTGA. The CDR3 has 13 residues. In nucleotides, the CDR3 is TGTGCCAGCAGCTCCGAGGGATTAACTGAAGCTTTCTTT. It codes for CASSSEGLTEAFF.

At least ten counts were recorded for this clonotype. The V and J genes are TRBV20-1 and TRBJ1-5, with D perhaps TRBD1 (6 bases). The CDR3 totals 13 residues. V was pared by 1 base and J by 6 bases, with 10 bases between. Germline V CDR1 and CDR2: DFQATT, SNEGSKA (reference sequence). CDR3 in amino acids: CSARVDSRQPQHF. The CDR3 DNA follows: TGCAGTGCTAGAGTGGACAGCCGTCAGCCCCAGCATTTT.

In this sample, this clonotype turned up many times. CDR3 sequence (DNA): TGCAGCGTTGAAGATCTTGCGGTTGCGGAGACCCAGTACTTC. Its protein is CSVEDLAVAETQYF. The V and J genes are TRBV29-1 and TRBJ2-5; D is unresolved. The ends were cut back, 0 bases at V and 5 bases at J, with 13 bases in the middle. The CDR3 is 14 amino acids. Germline CDR1 reads SQVTM; CDR2 reads ANQGSEA. The variable domain in full, completed from reference TRBV29-1 and TRBJ2-5, reads SAVISQKPSRDICQRGTSLTIQCQVDSQVTMMFWYRQQPGQSLTLIATANQGSEATYESGFVIDKFPISRPNLTFSTLTVSNMSPEDSSIYLCSVEDLAVAETQYFGPGTRLLVL.

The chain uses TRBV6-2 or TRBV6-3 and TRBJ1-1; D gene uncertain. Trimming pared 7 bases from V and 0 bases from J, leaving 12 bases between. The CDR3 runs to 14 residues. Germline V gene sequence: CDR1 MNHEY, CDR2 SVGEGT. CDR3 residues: CASNEPGLNTEAFF. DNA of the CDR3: TGTGCCAGCAATGAGCCTGGGTTGAACACTGAAGCTTTCTTT.

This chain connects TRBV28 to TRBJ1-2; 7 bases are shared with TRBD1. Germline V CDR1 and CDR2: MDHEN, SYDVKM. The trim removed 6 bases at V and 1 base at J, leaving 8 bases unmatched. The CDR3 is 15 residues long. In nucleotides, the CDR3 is TGTGCCAGCAGAATGACAGGGACCTTTAACTATGGCTACACCTTC. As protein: CASRMTGTFNYGYTF.

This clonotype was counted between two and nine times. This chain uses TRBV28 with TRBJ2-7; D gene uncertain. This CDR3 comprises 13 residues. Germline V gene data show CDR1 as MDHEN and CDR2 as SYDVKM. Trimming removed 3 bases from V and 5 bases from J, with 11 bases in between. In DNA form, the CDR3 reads TGTGCCAGCAGTTTTGTAGTTATCCACGAGCAGTACTTC. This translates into CASSFVVIHEQYF.

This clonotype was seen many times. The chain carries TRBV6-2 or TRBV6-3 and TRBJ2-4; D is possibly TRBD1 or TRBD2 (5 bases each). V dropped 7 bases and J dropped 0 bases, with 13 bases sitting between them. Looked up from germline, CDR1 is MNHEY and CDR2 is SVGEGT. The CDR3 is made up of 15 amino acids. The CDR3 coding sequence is TGTGCCAGCACCCCATGGGGGTTAGCCAAAAACATTCAGTACTTC. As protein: CASTPWGLAKNIQYF.